The 7 T cell receptor beta chains given below trace back to one sample, sequenced in a study of blood T cell repertoires in COVID-19. Measured with immunoSEQ multiplex PCR; TCRdb has only the in-frame clones, and not every one. The sample yields about 330,000 clones, approximately 84% seen once. Sequencing was carried out using PBMCs or T cells enriched from blood (not recorded which). Receptors were obtained from a woman aged 25-40 years who had recovered from COVID-19.

The chain is built from TRBV28 and TRBJ2-5; TRBD1 might be the D (6 bases). V dropped 6 bases and J dropped 5 bases, with 13 bases sitting between them. The CDR3 length is 13 residues. Germline CDR1 is MDHEN and CDR2 is SYDVKM. The chain's CDR3 is CASRSGVGETQYF. The CDR3, as DNA: TGTGCCAGCAGATCAGGGGTGGGGGAGACCCAGTACTTC. The complete variable domain, with remaining parts taken from reference TRBV28 and TRBJ2-5, reads DVKVTQSSRYLVKRTGEKVFLECVQDMDHENMFWYRQDPGLGLRLIYFSYDVKMKEKGDIPEGYSVSREKKERFSLILESASTNQTSMYLCASRSGVGETQYFGPGTRLLVL.

The genes are TRBV5-5 and TRBJ1-5; 7 nucleotides match TRBD1. V lost 4 bases to trimming and J lost 0 bases; unmatched junction nucleotides: 7. Germline V gene lookup returns CDR1 SGHKS and CDR2 YYEKEE (reference sequence). This CDR3 has 16 residues. The DNA for the CDR3 is TGTGCCAGCAGCCCGACAGGGCGATATAGCAATCAGCCCCAGCATTTT. Protein sequence: CASSPTGRYSNQPQHF.

This chain uses TRBV7-9 with TRBJ1-1; perhaps TRBD1 as D (6 bases). The V gene's germline CDR1 is SEHNR and CDR2 FQNEAQ (reference sequence). V lost 8 bases, J lost 6 bases, and 16 bases lay in between. This CDR3 is 13 amino acids long. The CDR3 here is CASVALGGAEAFF. The CDR3 region has the DNA TGTGCCAGCGTGGCGCTTGGGGGCGCTGAAGCTTTCTTT.

The V call is TRBV7-2, the J call TRBJ2-7, with D unresolved. The germline V gene has CDR1 SGHTA and CDR2 FQGNSA. V lost 0 bases and J lost 6, with 12 bases in between. The CDR3 length is 14 residues. DNA for the CDR3: TGTGCCAGCAGCTTAGCGGGTTCTAGGCGCGAGCAGTACTTC. Translation gives CASSLAGSRREQYF.

The chain is built from TRBV19 and TRBJ1-1, with TRBD1 matching 9 bases. J gave up 2 bases and V 8 bases, and 3 bases lay outside the gene matches. Germline CDR1 and CDR2: LNHDA and SQIVND (reference sequence). The CDR3 totals 13 residues. CDR3 protein: CASGDRANTEAFF. CDR3 nucleotides: TGTGCCAGTGGGGACAGGGCCAACACTGAAGCTTTCTTT.

The CDR3 DNA sequence: TGCGCCAGCAGCCAAGACAGCGGATTCACAGATACGCAGTATTTT. This codes for CASSQDSGFTDTQYF. The chain joins TRBV4-3 to TRBJ2-3, with D possibly TRBD2 on 5 matching bases. CDR1 and CDR2 (germline): LGHNA, YSLEER. CDR3 length equals 15 residues. The V and J ends lost 0 bases and 2 bases respectively, with 9 bases between them.

This chain uses TRBV2 with TRBJ2-2, with TRBD2 matching 14 bases. J gave up 5 bases and V 6 bases, and 2 bases lay outside the gene matches. Germline-derived CDR1 and CDR2 are SNHLY and FYNNEI. CDR3 size: 15 residues. The CDR3 is CASSRTSGGTGELFF. The CDR3 coding sequence is TGTGCCAGCAGCCGGACTAGCGGGGGGACCGGGGAGCTGTTTTTT.